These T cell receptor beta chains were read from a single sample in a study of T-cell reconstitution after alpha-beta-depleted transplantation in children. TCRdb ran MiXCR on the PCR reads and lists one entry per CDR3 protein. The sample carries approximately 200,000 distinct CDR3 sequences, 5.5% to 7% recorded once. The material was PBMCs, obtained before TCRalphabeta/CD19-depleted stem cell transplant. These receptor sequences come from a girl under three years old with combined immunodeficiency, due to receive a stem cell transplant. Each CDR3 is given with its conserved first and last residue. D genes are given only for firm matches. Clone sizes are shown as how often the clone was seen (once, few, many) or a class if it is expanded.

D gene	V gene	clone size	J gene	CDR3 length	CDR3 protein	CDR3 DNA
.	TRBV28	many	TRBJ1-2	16	CATMGRLYSTKYGYTF	TGTGCCACTATGGGGAGGCTCTACTCCACTAAATATGGCTACACCTTC
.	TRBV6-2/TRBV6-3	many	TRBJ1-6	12	CASRKAGAVLHF	TGTGCCAGCAGAAAGGCGGGGGCTGTGCTCCACTTT
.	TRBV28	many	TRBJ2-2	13	CASSLQNDGELFF	TGTGCCAGCAGTTTACAGAATGACGGGGAGCTGTTTTTT
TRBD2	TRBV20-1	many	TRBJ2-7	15	CSAFGTSTSGYEQYF	TGCAGTGCTTTCGGGACTAGCACCTCGGGATACGAGCAGTACTTC
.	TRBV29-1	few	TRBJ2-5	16	CSASALGGGYQETQYF	TGCAGCGCTAGTGCGTTAGGGGGAGGATACCAAGAGACCCAGTACTTC
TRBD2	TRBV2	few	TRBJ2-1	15	CASSLAGGRINEQFF	TGTGCCAGCAGCTTAGCGGGGGGCCGAATCAATGAGCAGTTCTTC
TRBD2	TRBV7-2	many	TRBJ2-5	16	CASSSLAGGVLETQYF	TGTGCCAGCAGCTCTTTAGCGGGGGGGGTCCTGGAGACCCAGTACTTC
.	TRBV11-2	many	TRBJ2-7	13	CASSLTLAYEQYF	TGTGCCAGCAGCTTGACACTTGCCTACGAGCAGTACTTC
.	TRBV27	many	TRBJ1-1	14	CASSLIGGRTEAFF	TGTGCCAGCAGTCTAATCGGGGGCCGGACTGAAGCTTTCTTT
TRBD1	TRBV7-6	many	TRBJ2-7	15	CASSLRTGPPYEQYF	TGTGCCAGCAGCTTAAGGACAGGGCCACCCTACGAGCAGTACTTC
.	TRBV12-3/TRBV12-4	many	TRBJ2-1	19	CASSSQKGSLGEFTNEQFF	TGTGCCAGCAGTTCCCAAAAAGGAAGTCTCGGTGAATTCACCAATGAGCAGTTCTTC
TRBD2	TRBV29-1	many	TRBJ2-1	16	CSVEDSGTSSYNEQFF	TGCAGCGTTGAGGACTCCGGGACTAGCAGTTACAATGAGCAGTTCTTC
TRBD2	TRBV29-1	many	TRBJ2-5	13	CSVPGTTQETQYF	TGCAGCGTTCCCGGGACTACTCAAGAGACCCAGTACTTC
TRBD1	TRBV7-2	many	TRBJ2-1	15	CASSKRQGFWDEQFF	TGTGCCAGCAGCAAAAGACAGGGCTTCTGGGATGAGCAGTTCTTC
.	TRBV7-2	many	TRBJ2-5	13	CASRPGVSETQYF	TGTGCCAGCAGACCAGGGGTTTCGGAGACCCAGTACTTC
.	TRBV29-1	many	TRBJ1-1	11	CSGRVNTEAFF	TGCAGCGGCAGGGTGAACACTGAAGCTTTCTTT
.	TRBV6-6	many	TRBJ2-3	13	CATGGGGTDTQYF	TGTGCCACCGGGGGCGGGGGCACAGATACGCAGTATTTT
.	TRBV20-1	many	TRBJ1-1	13	CSAKEGLYTEAFF	TGCAGTGCTAAAGAGGGTTTATATACTGAAGCTTTCTTT
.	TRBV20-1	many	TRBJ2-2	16	CSARGLRASNTGELFF	TGCAGTGCTAGAGGGTTGCGGGCGTCGAACACCGGGGAGCTGTTTTTT